The T cell receptor beta chain described here comes from a study of shared clonotypes between healthy human individuals. Germline CDR1 SGHTA, CDR2 FQGNSA. CDR3 length equals 15 residues. Germline trimming cut 6 bases from V and 3 bases from J; bases unmatched to any gene: 11. Profiling relied on immunoSEQ multiplex PCR, and the TCRdb table lists in-frame clones only, not all of them. The sample contains 2.3 million or so clones, over 90% of which appear only once. There were no recent acute infections or vaccinations among the donors, who were healthy HIV-negative adults. The receptor's source is a man in his late teens or twenties in good health. Some clones in this sample may be carry-over from other donors' samples. V is TRBV7-2 and J is TRBJ2-7; 7 bases agree with TRBD2. The sequenced sample was naive CD4+ T cells from PBMCs. Subset in this sample: CD45RA+ positively selected. The CDR3 region is CASRTGGGPFYEQYF. The CDR3 nucleotides read TGTGCCAGCAGGACGGGGGGAGGCCCTTTCTACGAGCAGTACTTC.